This TCR beta chain was recorded in a study of early T cells in non-severe SARS-CoV-2 infection. In the study overall: Sequencing input comprised bulk RNA from unsorted whole blood; chain pairing was not available.

Via MiXCR, TCRdb re-called the 5' RACE reads, giving one row per CDR3 protein. This sample has tens of thousands of distinct CDR3 sequences, with around 13% found just once. This clonotype was picked up many times. Its antigen is not identified. General observations from the study: VDJdb-based annotation leaned toward anti-spike CD8 responses and missed private and CD4 specificities.

The sequencing sample was made of whole blood. The receptor was isolated from an adult who was a healthcare worker with PCR-confirmed SARS-CoV-2 infection or an uninfected control (not recorded which).

The CDR3 DNA reads TGTGCCAGCAGGCGGGGCCTGAGGACTGAAGCTTTCTTT. Its translation: CASRRGLRTEAFF. The chain is built from TRBV6-1 and TRBJ1-1; the D gene is possibly TRBD1 (5 bases). The CDR3 is 13 residues long. The V end was cut by 6 bases, the J end by 5 bases, with 13 bases between. CDR1 MNHNS and CDR2 SASEGT come from the germline V gene.